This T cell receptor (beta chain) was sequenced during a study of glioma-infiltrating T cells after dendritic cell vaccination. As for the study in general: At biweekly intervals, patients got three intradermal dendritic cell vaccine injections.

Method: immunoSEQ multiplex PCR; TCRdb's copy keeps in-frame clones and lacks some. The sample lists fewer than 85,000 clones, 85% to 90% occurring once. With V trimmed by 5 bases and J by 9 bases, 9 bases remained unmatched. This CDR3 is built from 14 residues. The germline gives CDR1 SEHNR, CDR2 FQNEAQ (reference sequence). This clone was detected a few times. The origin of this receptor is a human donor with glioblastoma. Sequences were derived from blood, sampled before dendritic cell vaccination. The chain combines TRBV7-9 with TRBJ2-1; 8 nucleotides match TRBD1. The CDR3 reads CASSPGQGVGEQFF. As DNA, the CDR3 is TGTGCCAGCAGCCCCGGACAGGGCGTTGGTGAGCAGTTCTTC.